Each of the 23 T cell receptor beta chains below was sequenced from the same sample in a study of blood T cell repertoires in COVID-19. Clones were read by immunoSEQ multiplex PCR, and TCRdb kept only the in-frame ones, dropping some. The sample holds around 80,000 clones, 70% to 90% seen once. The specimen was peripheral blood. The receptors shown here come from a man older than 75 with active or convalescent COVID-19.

The CDR3 DNA reads as TGTGCCAGCACCAACAGGGTAAACTATGGCTACACCTTC. Translation: CASTNRVNYGYTF. The chain carries TRBV9 and TRBJ1-2, with D perhaps matching TRBD1 (6 bases). This CDR3 is built from 13 residues. The V end was cut by 6 bases, the J end by 2 bases, with 11 bases between. Looked up from germline, CDR1 is SGDLS and CDR2 is YYNGEE.

Here the CDR3 DNA reads TGTGCCAGCAGCTTAGCGGTCCCTTCATATGGCTACACCTTC. Amino acids: CASSLAVPSYGYTF. The V and J genes are TRBV11-2 and TRBJ1-2, with unresolved D. CDR3 size: 14 residues. Trimming pared 1 base from V and 5 bases from J, leaving 11 bases between. Germline CDR1 reads SGHAT; CDR2 reads FQNNGV.

CDR3 in DNA: TGTGCCAGCAGGCCGACAGGGGAAAATTCACCCCTCCACTTT. The encoded protein is CASRPTGENSPLHF. This chain links TRBV5-4 with TRBJ1-6, with 8 bases fitting TRBD1. Trimming removed 5 bases from V and 7 bases from J; junction bases left unmatched: 5. The CDR3 length is 14 residues. Germline V gene data show CDR1 as SGHNT and CDR2 as YYREEE (reference sequence).

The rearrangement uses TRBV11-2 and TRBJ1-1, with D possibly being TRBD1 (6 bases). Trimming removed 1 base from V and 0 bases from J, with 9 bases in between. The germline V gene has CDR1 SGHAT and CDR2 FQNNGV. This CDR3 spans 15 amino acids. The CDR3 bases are TGTGCCAGCAGCTTAGCTGGACAGCTGAACACTGAAGCTTTCTTT. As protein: CASSLAGQLNTEAFF.

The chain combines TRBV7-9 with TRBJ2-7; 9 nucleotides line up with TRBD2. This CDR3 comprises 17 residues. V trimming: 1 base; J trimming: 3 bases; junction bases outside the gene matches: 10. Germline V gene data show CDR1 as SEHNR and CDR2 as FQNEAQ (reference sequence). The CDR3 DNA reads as TGTGCCAGCAGCTTAGGTCCCGAGCTAGCGGGGCTCTACGAGCAGTACGTC. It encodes CASSLGPELAGLYEQYV.

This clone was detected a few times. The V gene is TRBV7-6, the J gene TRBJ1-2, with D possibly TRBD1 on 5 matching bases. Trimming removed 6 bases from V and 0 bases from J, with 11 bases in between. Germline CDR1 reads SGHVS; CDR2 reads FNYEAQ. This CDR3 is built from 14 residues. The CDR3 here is CASSRGGSNYGYTF. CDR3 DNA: TGTGCCAGCAGTCGGGGGGGGTCTAACTATGGCTACACCTTC.

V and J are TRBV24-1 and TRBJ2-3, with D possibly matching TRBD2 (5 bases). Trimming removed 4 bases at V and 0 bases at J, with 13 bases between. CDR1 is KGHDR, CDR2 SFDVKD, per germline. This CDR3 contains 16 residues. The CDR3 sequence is CATSDRAVRSTDTQYF. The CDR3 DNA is TGTGCCACCAGTGACCGAGCGGTTCGTAGCACAGATACGCAGTATTTT.

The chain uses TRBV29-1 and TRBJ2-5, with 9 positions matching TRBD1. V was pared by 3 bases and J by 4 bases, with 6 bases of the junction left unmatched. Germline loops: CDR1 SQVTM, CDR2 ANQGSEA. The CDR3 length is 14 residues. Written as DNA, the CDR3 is TGCAGCGTTGAGCCACAGGGGGCCCCAGAGACCCAGTACTTC. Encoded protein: CSVEPQGAPETQYF.

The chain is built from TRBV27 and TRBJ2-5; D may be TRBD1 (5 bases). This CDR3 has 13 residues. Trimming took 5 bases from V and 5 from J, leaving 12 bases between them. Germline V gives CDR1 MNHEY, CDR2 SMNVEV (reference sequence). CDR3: CASSPWGVETQYF. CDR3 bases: TGTGCCAGCAGTCCCTGGGGCGTGGAGACCCAGTACTTC.

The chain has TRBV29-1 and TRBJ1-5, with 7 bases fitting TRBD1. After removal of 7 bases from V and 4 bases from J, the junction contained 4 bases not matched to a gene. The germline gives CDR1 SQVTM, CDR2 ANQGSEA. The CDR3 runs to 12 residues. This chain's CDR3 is CSARQGNQPQHF. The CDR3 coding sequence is TGCAGCGCTAGACAGGGAAATCAGCCCCAGCATTTT.

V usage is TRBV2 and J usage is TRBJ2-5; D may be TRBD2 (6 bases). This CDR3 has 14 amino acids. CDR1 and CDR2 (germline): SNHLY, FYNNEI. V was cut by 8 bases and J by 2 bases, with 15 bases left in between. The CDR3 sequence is CASQPTGGQETQYF. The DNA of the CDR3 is TGTGCCAGCCAACCTACCGGGGGTCAAGAGACCCAGTACTTC.

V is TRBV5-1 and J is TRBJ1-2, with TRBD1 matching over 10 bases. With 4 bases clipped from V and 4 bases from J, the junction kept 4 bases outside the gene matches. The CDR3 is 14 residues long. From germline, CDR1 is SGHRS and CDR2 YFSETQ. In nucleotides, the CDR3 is TGCGCCAGCAGCACGGGACAGGGGTCCTATGGCTACACCTTC. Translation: CASSTGQGSYGYTF. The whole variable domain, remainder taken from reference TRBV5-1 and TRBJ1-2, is KAGVTQTPRYLIKTRGQQVTLSCSPISGHRSVSWYQQTPGQGLQFLFEYFSETQRNKGNFPGRFSGRQFSNSRSEMNVSTLELGDSALYLCASSTGQGSYGYTFGSGTRLTVV.

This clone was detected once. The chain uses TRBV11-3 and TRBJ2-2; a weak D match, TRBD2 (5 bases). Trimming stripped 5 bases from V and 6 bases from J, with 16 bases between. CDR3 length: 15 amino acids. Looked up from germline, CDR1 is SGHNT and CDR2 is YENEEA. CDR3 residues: CASSASVGRAGELFF. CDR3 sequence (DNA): TGTGCCAGCAGCGCAAGTGTTGGGAGAGCCGGGGAGCTGTTTTTT.

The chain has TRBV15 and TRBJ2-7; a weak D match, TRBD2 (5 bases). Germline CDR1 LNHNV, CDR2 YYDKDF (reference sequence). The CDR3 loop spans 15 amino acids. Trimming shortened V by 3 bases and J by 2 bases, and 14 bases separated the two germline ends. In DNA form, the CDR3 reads TGTGCCACCAGCAGCTACCTCACCGGGACCTACGAGCAGTACGTC. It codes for CATSSYLTGTYEQYV.

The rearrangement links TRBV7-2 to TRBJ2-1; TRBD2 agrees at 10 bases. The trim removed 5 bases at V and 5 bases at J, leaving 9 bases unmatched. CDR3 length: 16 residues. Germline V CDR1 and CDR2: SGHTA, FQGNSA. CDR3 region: CASSRPGLATNNEQFF. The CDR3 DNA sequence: TGTGCCAGCAGCAGACCGGGACTAGCGACAAACAATGAGCAGTTCTTC.

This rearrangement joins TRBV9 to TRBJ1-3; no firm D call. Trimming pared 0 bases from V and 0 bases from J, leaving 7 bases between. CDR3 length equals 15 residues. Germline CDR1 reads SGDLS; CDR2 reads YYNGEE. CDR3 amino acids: CASSVGPSSGNTIYF. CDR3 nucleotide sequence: TGTGCCAGCAGCGTAGGTCCCAGCTCTGGAAACACCATATATTTT.

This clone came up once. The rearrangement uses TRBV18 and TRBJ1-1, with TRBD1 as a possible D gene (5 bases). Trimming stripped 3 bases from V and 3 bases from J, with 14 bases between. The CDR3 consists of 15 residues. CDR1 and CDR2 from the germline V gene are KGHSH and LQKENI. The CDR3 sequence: CASSPTSGIDTEAFF. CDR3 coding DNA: TGTGCCAGCTCACCGACCTCAGGGATTGACACTGAAGCTTTCTTT.

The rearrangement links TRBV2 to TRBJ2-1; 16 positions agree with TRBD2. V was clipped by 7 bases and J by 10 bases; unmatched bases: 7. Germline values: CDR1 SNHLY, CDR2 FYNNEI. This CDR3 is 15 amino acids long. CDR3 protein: CASMLGTSGRGEQFF. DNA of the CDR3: TGTGCCAGCATGTTAGGGACTAGCGGGAGGGGGGAGCAGTTCTTC.

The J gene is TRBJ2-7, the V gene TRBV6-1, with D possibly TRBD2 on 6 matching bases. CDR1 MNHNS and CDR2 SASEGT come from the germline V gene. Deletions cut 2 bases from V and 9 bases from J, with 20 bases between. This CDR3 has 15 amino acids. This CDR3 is CASSESPGLLSGQYV. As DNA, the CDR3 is TGTGCCAGCAGTGAAAGTCCGGGTCTCCTTAGCGGGCAGTACGTC.

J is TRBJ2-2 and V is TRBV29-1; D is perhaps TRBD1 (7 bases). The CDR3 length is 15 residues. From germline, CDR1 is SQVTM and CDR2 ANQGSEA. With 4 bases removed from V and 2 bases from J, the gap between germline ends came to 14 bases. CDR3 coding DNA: TGCAGCGTTGCGCGGGACAGATCAAACACCGGGGAGCTGTTTTTT. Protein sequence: CSVARDRSNTGELFF.

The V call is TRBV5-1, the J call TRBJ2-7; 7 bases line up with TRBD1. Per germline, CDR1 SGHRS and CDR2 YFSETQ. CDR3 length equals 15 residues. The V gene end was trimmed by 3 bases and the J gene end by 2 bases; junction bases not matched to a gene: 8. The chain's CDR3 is CASSSPDRVPYEQYV. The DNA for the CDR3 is TGCGCCAGCAGCTCCCCTGACAGGGTCCCCTACGAGCAGTACGTC.

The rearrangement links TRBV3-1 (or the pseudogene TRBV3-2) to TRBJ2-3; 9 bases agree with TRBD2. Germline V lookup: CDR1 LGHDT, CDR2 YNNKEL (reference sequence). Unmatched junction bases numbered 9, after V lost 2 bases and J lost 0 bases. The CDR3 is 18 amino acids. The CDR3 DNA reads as TGTGCCAGCAGCCAAAGTTCAGCTAGCGGGGTTAGCACAGATACGCAGTATTTT. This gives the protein CASSQSSASGVSTDTQYF.

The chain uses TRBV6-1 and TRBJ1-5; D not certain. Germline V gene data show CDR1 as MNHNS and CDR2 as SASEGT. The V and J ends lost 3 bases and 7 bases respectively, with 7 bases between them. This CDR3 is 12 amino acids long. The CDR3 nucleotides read TGTGCCAGCAGTGATCGGGTACAGCCCCAGCATTTT. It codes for CASSDRVQPQHF.